What follows describes a single TCR beta chain. Its antigen is unknown. Populations isolated by sorting all had purity greater than 95%. These data belong to a study of beta chain features in type 1 diabetes. The study, taken as a whole, reports: Type 1 diabetes patients showed a moderate but significant shortening of TCRB CDR3s in all four CD4+ subsets. Researchers caution that PCR might favor shorter templates, equally among patients and controls.

Per the germline V gene, CDR1 is SGHAT and CDR2 is FQNNGV. This CDR3 is built from 17 residues. V lost 3 bases and J lost 5; bases outside the gene matches: 14. Reverse transcribing all isolated RNA meant expressed TCRB transcripts were sequenced. Generated by immunoSEQ multiplex PCR, the TCRdb table keeps only in-frame clones and is missing some. The data show hundreds of thousands of clones, 13% to 15% seen once. This clonotype was sampled from a man aged 25 to 45 in good health. The specimen sequenced was central memory CD4+ T cells from blood. This chain connects TRBV11-2 to TRBJ2-7; 9 nucleotides align to TRBD1. In DNA, the CDR3 is TGTGCCAGCAGCTTGGACAGGGGTTTCTCGGATTCGGACGAGCAGTACTTC. Translating gives CASSLDRGFSDSDEQYF.